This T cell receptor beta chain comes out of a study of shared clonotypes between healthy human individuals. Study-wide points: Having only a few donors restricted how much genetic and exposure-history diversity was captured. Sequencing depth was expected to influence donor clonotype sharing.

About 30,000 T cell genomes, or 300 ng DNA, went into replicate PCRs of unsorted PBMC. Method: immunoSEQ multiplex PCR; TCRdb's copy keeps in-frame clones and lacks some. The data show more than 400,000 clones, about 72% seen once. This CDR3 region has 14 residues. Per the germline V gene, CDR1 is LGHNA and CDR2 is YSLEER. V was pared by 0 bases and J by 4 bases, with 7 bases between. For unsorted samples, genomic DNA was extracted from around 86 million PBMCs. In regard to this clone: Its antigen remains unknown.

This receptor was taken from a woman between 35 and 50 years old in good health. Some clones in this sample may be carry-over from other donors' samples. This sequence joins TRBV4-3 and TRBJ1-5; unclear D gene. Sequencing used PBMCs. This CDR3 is CASSQDHSNQPQHF. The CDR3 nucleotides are TGCGCCAGCAGCCAAGATCACTCGAATCAGCCCCAGCATTTT.